Given below is one TCR beta chain in context. CDR1 SEHNR and CDR2 FQNEAQ come from the germline V gene (reference sequence). V shed 1 base and J shed 1 base, with 10 bases lying between them. This CDR3 comprises 15 residues. The data were taken from a study of T-cell reconstitution after alpha-beta-depleted transplantation in children. Unique molecular identifiers were used in preparing the TCRbeta library. TCRdb redid the calling of the PCR reads with MiXCR, one entry per CDR3 protein. The sample includes about 640,000 distinct CDR3 sequences, roughly 15% of them seen just once. This chain joins TRBV7-9 and TRBJ1-1; possibly TRBD1 for D (5 bases). The TCR sequence derives from a human donor who donated a stem cell graft to a child with acute myeloid leukemia. The material sequenced was PBMCs from the stem cell graft donor, taken from the stem cell graft. The CDR3 DNA reads as TGTGCCAGCAGCTTAGGGAATCAGGGGAACACTGAAGCTTTCTTT. This sequence encodes CASSLGNQGNTEAFF.